These T cell receptor beta chains were read from a single sample in a study of T cells in Graves' hyperthyroidism and ophthalmopathy. Each CDR3 protein gets one entry after TCRdb re-called the multiplex PCR reads with MiXCR. The sample shows hundreds of thousands of distinct CDR3 sequences, about 15% of them seen only once. The specimen was blood. These receptors all come from a woman aged 30 to 39 with Graves' hyperthyroidism that later progressed to Graves' ophthalmopathy. Each CDR3 is given without its conserved first and last residue. The order of the fields is CDR3 protein, V gene, clone size, J gene, CDR3 length. The size field is filled for only some rows; it gives once, few, many or a size class.

ASSQERAGYYGVNTEAF,TRBV3-1,NA,TRBJ1-1,17
AGSSDSKNIQY,TRBV28,NA,TRBJ2-4,11
ATRTLGGEGTEAF,TRBV19,many,TRBJ1-1,13
ASSQGLAGNEETQY,TRBV3-1,few,TRBJ2-5,14
ASSLVIGETQY,TRBV7-2,many,TRBJ2-5,11
AISESRTGNEQY,TRBV10-3,NA,TRBJ2-7,12
ASSLGRGVTGELF,TRBV7-9,NA,TRBJ2-2,13
SASSSGSSYEQY,TRBV20-1,many,TRBJ2-7,12
ASSVPTVEAF,TRBV9,many,TRBJ1-1,10
ASNLRNQETQY,TRBV7-2,many,TRBJ2-5,11
ASSLLDSYNEQF,TRBV9,many,TRBJ2-1,12
ATSNIAGDSSYNEQF,TRBV15,NA,TRBJ2-1,15
ATSDWTQETQY,TRBV24-1,many,TRBJ2-5,11
ASSQFTSDVKQY,TRBV4-3,NA,TRBJ2-3,12
TQGMNTEAF,TRBV20-1,few,TRBJ1-1,9
ASSPQGQDEQY,TRBV3-1,many,TRBJ2-7,11
ASSEWGTGTSGANVLT,TRBV25-1,few,TRBJ2-6,16
ASSLALETQY,TRBV5-1,NA,TRBJ2-5,10
ASSKIGGAGDIQETQY,TRBV9,NA,TRBJ2-5,16
ATSRDRGPTGELF,TRBV15,many,TRBJ2-2,13
ASTLTGAGANVLT,TRBV6-1,many,TRBJ2-6,13
SVQEGRARGVSNYGYT,TRBV29-1,few,TRBJ1-2,16
ASSVMDSGYT,TRBV11-2,many,TRBJ1-2,10
AISGAGGNTEAF,TRBV10-3,many,TRBJ1-1,12
SADLGATSYNEQF,TRBV20-1,few,TRBJ2-1,13
ASSPVEKTQY,TRBV12-3/TRBV12-4,many,TRBJ2-5,10
ASSKPGQINEKLF,TRBV19,few,TRBJ1-4,13
SAETSGRRVRANEQF,TRBV20-1,many,TRBJ2-1,15
ASSLSVFAGVSYEQY,TRBV11-3,many,TRBJ2-7,15
ASSAYRGDTGELF,TRBV25-1,NA,TRBJ2-2,13
ASSTVYNEQF,TRBV27,NA,TRBJ2-1,10
AWRAGYTEAF,TRBV30,many,TRBJ1-1,10
ASSQGLAGANTGELF,TRBV3-1,many,TRBJ2-2,15
ASSRNSGGWTEAF,TRBV13,NA,TRBJ1-1,13
ASSSGATQY,TRBV5-6,many,TRBJ2-5,9
ASRGDRFYGYT,TRBV2,many,TRBJ1-2,11
SVDLAGGTHTDTQY,TRBV29-1,many,TRBJ2-3,14
ASSRSPSGSTSYEQY,TRBV5-1,many,TRBJ2-7,15
ASSPPGLARHNEQF,TRBV12-3/TRBV12-4,many,TRBJ2-1,14
ASSPAHDHEQY,TRBV3-1,many,TRBJ2-7,11
ASTPQQGATKNIQY,TRBV6-1,NA,TRBJ2-4,14
ASSWAGGGGEQY,TRBV12-3/TRBV12-4,NA,TRBJ2-7,12
ASSVGGDGPQH,TRBV9,few,TRBJ1-5,11
ASSQRDGAKAAYGYT,TRBV4-3,NA,TRBJ1-2,15
ASSPDGGLAGDEQY,TRBV28,NA,TRBJ2-7,14
ASGQTWGGEQF,TRBV7-2,NA,TRBJ2-1,11
ASTWVGDTQY,TRBV7-2,many,TRBJ2-3,10
ASNFWGLAGGDVRF,TRBV6-2/TRBV6-3,NA,TRBJ2-1,14